The 9 T cell receptor beta chains given below trace back to one sample, sequenced in a study of cytomegalovirus exposure and HLA in healthy donors. This PCR relied on a set of 60 Vbeta primers and 13 Jbeta primers. Method: immunoSEQ multiplex PCR; TCRdb's copy keeps in-frame clones and lacks some. The sample comprises roughly 130,000 clones, around 90% of which are singletons, and around 0.54% rests with the top ten. The sample comprised PBMCs. All receptors come from a woman aged 40-49 years in good health and CMV-seronegative.

The chain uses TRBV2 and TRBJ2-7, with TRBD2 identical over 13 bases. V was pared by 5 bases and J by 3 bases, with 4 bases of the junction left unmatched. There are 15 residues in the CDR3. Germline lookup yields CDR1 SNHLY and CDR2 FYNNEI. The CDR3 loop is CASSLGLAGIYEQYF. DNA of the CDR3: TGTGCCAGCAGTTTGGGACTAGCGGGGATCTACGAGCAGTACTTC.

To note about this clone: This sample also contains other DNA sequences that code for the same CDR3. CDR3 nucleotides: TGTGCCAGCAGACTGACAGTCGAGGAGACCCAGTACTTC. Translated: CASRLTVEETQYF. This rearrangement joins TRBV6-5 to TRBJ2-5, with a possible D match to TRBD1 (5 bases). Germline lookup yields CDR1 MNHEY and CDR2 SVGAGI. This CDR3 spans 13 amino acids. V lost 6 bases and J lost 5, with 13 bases in between.

This chain uses TRBV14 with TRBJ2-7, with TRBD2 identical over 10 bases. Germline V gene data show CDR1 as SGHDN and CDR2 as FVKESK. The ends lost 2 bases at V and 4 bases at J; junction bases unmatched: 2. The CDR3 spans 14 residues. The CDR3 loop reads CASSQSGRGYEQYF. As DNA, the CDR3 is TGTGCCAGCAGCCAAAGCGGGAGGGGGTACGAGCAGTACTTC. The complete variable domain, with remaining parts taken from reference TRBV14 and TRBJ2-7, reads EAGVTQFPSHSVIEKGQTVTLRCDPISGHDNLYWYRRVMGKEIKFLLHFVKESKQDESGMPNNRFLAERTGGTYSTLKVQPAELEDSGVYFCASSQSGRGYEQYFGPGTRLTVT.

The chain combines TRBV7-8 with TRBJ1-3; the match to TRBD1 covers 8 bases. Trimming cost V 5 bases and J 4 bases; bases outside gene matches: 13. The CDR3 consists of 17 residues. CDR1 is SGHVS and CDR2 is FQNEAQ in the germline V gene. CDR3 protein: CASSPWAQGAFGNTIYF. CDR3 nucleotides: TGTGCCAGCAGCCCCTGGGCGCAGGGGGCGTTCGGAAACACCATATATTTT.

This clone was observed a few times. The V gene is TRBV4-3, the J gene TRBJ2-7; TRBD2 matches 13 bases. The CDR3 sequence is 15 residues long. CDR1 LGHNA and CDR2 YSLEER come from the germline V gene. V gave up 4 bases and J gave up 4 bases; unmatched junction bases: 4. The CDR3 here is CASSLRTSGSYEQYF. CDR3 sequence (DNA): TGCGCCAGCAGCCTAAGGACTAGCGGGAGTTACGAGCAGTACTTC.

CDR3 sequence reads: CASQLAPGDTQYF. In DNA, the CDR3 is TGTGCCAGCCAACTAGCGCCTGGGGATACGCAGTATTTT. The rearrangement joins TRBV25-1 to TRBJ2-3; the match to TRBD2 covers 7 bases. CDR1 is MGHDK, CDR2 SYGVNS, per germline. The J segment lost 6 bases and the V segment lost 8 bases, leaving 8 bases of the junction unmatched. This CDR3 has 13 amino acids.

This clone has just one count. The chain combines TRBV5-6 with TRBJ1-2; unclear D gene. V lost 0 bases to trimming and J lost 4 bases, with 16 bases between them. The CDR3 sequence is 16 residues long. Germline CDR1 SGHDT, CDR2 YYEEEE. CDR3: CASSLAKAPSRYGYTF. The CDR3 DNA follows: TGTGCCAGCAGCTTGGCCAAAGCGCCGTCTCGCTATGGCTACACCTTC.

V gene TRBV20-1 combines with J gene TRBJ2-1; D ambiguous. V was pared by 5 bases and J by 6 bases, with 8 bases between. Germline V lookup: CDR1 DFQATT, CDR2 SNEGSKA (reference sequence). The CDR3 totals 11 residues. The CDR3 is CSALSGNEQFF. The CDR3 DNA is TGCAGTGCTCTGAGTGGCAATGAGCAGTTCTTC.

V is TRBV21-1 and J is TRBJ2-7; TRBD2, the D gene given by the table, was not confirmed from the DNA. TRBV21-1 represents a pseudogene. The CDR3 sequence is 18 residues long. In nucleotides, the CDR3 is TGTGCCAGCAGCAAAAGTCCTAGCGGGAGGGCCGGGGCCTACGAGCAGTACTTC. Its protein product is CASSKSPSGRAGAYEQYF.